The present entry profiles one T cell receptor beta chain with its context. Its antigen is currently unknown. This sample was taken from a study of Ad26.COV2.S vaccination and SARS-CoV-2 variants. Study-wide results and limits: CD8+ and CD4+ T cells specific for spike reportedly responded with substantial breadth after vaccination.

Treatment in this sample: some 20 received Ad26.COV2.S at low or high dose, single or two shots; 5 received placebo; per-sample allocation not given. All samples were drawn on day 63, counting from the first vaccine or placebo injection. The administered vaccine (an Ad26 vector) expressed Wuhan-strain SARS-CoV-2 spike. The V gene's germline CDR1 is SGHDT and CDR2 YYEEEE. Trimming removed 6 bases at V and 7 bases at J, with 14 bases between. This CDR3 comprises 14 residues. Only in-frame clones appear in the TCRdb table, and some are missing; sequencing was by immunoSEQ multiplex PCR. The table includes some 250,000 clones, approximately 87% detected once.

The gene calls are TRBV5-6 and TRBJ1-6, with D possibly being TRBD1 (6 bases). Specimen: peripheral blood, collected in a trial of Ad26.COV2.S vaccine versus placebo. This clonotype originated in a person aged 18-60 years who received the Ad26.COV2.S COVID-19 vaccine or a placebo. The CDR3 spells CASKTGLWNSPLHF. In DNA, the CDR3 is TGTGCCAGCAAGACAGGACTTTGGAATTCACCCCTCCACTTT.